These 25 T cell receptor beta chains came from one sample sequenced in a study of blood T cell repertoires in COVID-19. Assay used: immunoSEQ multiplex PCR; TCRdb lists only in-frame clones, some missing. The sample lists about 70,000 clones, more than 75% occurring once. Sequencing was carried out using peripheral blood. These receptor sequences come from a woman between 18 and 30 years old with acute or convalescent COVID-19.

This chain connects TRBV7-9 to TRBJ2-3; 12 bases line up with TRBD2. The CDR3 length is 18 residues. CDR1 and CDR2 (germline): SEHNR, FQNEAQ (reference sequence). J gave up 0 bases and V 0 bases, and 4 bases lay outside the gene matches. The CDR3: CASSLARTSGTSTDTQYF. The DNA for the CDR3 is TGTGCCAGCAGCTTAGCCAGGACTAGCGGGACTAGCACAGATACGCAGTATTTT.

This chain links TRBV6-5 with TRBJ2-3; the match to TRBD1 covers 7 bases. Per the germline V gene, CDR1 is MNHEY and CDR2 is SVGAGI. The junction had 4 bases not matched to a gene; V was cut back by 0 bases and J by 1 base. This CDR3 contains 16 residues. CDR3 nucleotides: TGTGCCAGCAGTTACTCGAGGGGGCAGGGCACAGATACGCAGTATTTT. This sequence encodes CASSYSRGQGTDTQYF.

CDR3 sequence reads: CSASVLSSGNTIYF. DNA for the CDR3: TGCAGTGCTAGTGTGCTTAGCTCTGGAAACACCATATATTTT. The V call is TRBV20-1, the J call TRBJ1-3; D unresolved. Germline V gene sequence: CDR1 DFQATT, CDR2 SNEGSKA (reference sequence). Trimming cost V 3 bases and J 0 bases, with 9 bases left between them. This CDR3 is 14 amino acids long.

This rearrangement joins TRBV14 to TRBJ1-1, with a weak D call TRBD1 (5 bases). Germline V gives CDR1 SGHDN, CDR2 FVKESK. The CDR3 loop spans 13 amino acids. Trimming removed 3 bases at V and 2 bases at J, with 7 bases between. The CDR3 region has the DNA TGTGCCAGCAGCCAGCAGGGAAACACTGAAGCTTTCTTT. This sequence encodes CASSQQGNTEAFF. The complete variable domain, with remaining parts taken from reference TRBV14 and TRBJ1-1, reads EAGVTQFPSHSVIEKGQTVTLRCDPISGHDNLYWYRRVMGKEIKFLLHFVKESKQDESGMPNNRFLAERTGGTYSTLKVQPAELEDSGVYFCASSQQGNTEAFFGQGTRLTVV.

V and J are TRBV4-1 and TRBJ2-3; maybe TRBD2 (5 bases). CDR1 MGHRA and CDR2 YSYEKL come from the germline V gene. V was pared by 4 bases and J by 0 bases, with 8 bases between. This CDR3 contains 14 residues. CDR3 in amino acids: CASSPADSTDTQYF. Here the CDR3 DNA reads TGCGCCAGCAGCCCAGCGGACAGCACAGATACGCAGTATTTT.

The V call is TRBV4-3, the J call TRBJ1-2, with D maybe TRBD1 (5 bases). The CDR3 extends over 17 amino acids. The germline V gene has CDR1 LGHNA and CDR2 YSLEER. Trimming took off 0 bases at V and 2 bases at J, with 16 bases between the two ends. In DNA form, the CDR3 reads TGCGCCAGCAGCCAAGATTTTTCGGCAGGGCCAAACTATGGCTACACCTTC. This gives the protein CASSQDFSAGPNYGYTF.

The J gene is TRBJ1-3, the V gene TRBV7-2; 8 bases map to TRBD1. Germline lookup yields CDR1 SGHTA and CDR2 FQGNSA. Unmatched junction bases numbered 6, after V lost 2 bases and J lost 3 bases. The CDR3 has 16 amino acids. CDR3 sequence reads: CASSLSTGGLGNTIYF. DNA of the CDR3: TGTGCCAGCAGCTTAAGTACAGGGGGACTTGGAAACACCATATATTTT.

As DNA, the CDR3 is TGTGCCAGCAGCACCGGGTGGGAGACCCAGTACTTC. This codes for CASSTGWETQYF. The rearrangement joins TRBV28 to TRBJ2-5; D remains ambiguous. This CDR3 contains 12 residues. Trimming left V 6 bases short and J 5 bases short, with 10 bases between. In germline, CDR1 is MDHEN, CDR2 SYDVKM.

This clone appeared once. The chain combines TRBV13 with TRBJ2-7, with D possibly being TRBD2 (6 bases). CDR3 size: 14 residues. The V end lost 5 bases, the J end lost 5 bases, and 16 bases lay between the germline ends. The V gene's germline CDR1 is PRHDT and CDR2 FYEKMQ (reference sequence). The CDR3 loop reads CASSTAAGTDEQYF. The CDR3 DNA follows: TGTGCCAGCAGCACGGCCGCGGGAACCGACGAGCAGTACTTC.

The chain joins TRBV2 to TRBJ2-5, with 10 bases lining up with TRBD2. Germline values: CDR1 SNHLY, CDR2 FYNNEI. The V gene end was trimmed by 5 bases and the J gene end by 4 bases; junction bases not matched to a gene: 7. The CDR3 runs 15 residues. CDR3 bases: TGTGCCAGCAGTCAGGCTAGCGGGAGTTCAGAGACCCAGTACTTC. Protein sequence: CASSQASGSSETQYF. Full variable domain (rest looked up from reference TRBV2 and TRBJ2-5): EPEVTQTPSHQVTQMGQEVILRCVPISNHLYFYWYRQILGQKVEFLVSFYNNEISEKSEIFDDQFSVERPDGSNFTLKIRSTKLEDSAMYFCASSQASGSSETQYFGPGTRLLVL.

This clone has just one count. The J gene is TRBJ2-3, the V gene TRBV5-1; 12 bases match TRBD1. The trim removed 3 bases at V and 1 base at J, leaving 9 bases unmatched. Looked up from germline, CDR1 is SGHRS and CDR2 is YFSETQ. The CDR3 has 18 amino acids. CDR3 protein: CASSSSLGTGGGTDTQYF. The CDR3, as DNA: TGCGCCAGCAGCTCAAGTTTAGGGACAGGGGGCGGCACAGATACGCAGTATTTT.

The chain uses TRBV28 and TRBJ2-5; 7 bases match TRBD2. The germline CDR1 and CDR2 sequences are MDHEN and SYDVKM. Trimming at V came to 6 bases and at J to 2 bases, leaving 15 bases not matched to a gene. The CDR3 has 17 amino acids. The CDR3 nucleotides are TGTGCCAGCAGCCTGCTCGCGCTTGGGACTAATCAAGAGACCCAGTACTTC. Translation gives CASSLLALGTNQETQYF.

This clone was recorded only once. The V gene is TRBV9, the J gene TRBJ2-1; D possibly corresponds to TRBD2 (5 bases). Looked up from germline, CDR1 is SGDLS and CDR2 is YYNGEE. The CDR3 extends over 12 amino acids. Trimming stripped 3 bases from V and 8 bases from J, with 9 bases between. CDR3 DNA: TGTGCCAGCAGCGGGTTCGGGGATGAGCAGTTCTTC. Translation: CASSGFGDEQFF.

The rearrangement uses TRBV24-1 and TRBJ1-5, with 8 bases fitting TRBD1. The CDR3 contains 16 residues. V was clipped by 4 bases and J by 3 bases; unmatched bases: 7. CDR1 and CDR2 from the germline V gene are KGHDR and SFDVKD. In DNA form, the CDR3 reads TGTGCCACCAGTGACAGGGACAGGCCGCTCAATCAGCCCCAGCATTTT. The encoded protein is CATSDRDRPLNQPQHF.

The gene calls are TRBV7-9 and TRBJ2-3; weak D call: TRBD2 (5 bases). V lost 3 bases and J 2 bases, leaving 12 bases between the germline ends. CDR3 length: 15 residues. Germline V gene lookup returns CDR1 SEHNR and CDR2 FQNEAQ (reference sequence). The CDR3 coding sequence is TGTGCCAGCAGCTTTTCACCGGGAATCACAGATACGCAGTATTTT. Translation: CASSFSPGITDTQYF.

This chain joins TRBV29-1 and TRBJ1-1; TRBD1 aligns across 7 bases. The germline gives CDR1 SQVTM, CDR2 ANQGSEA. CDR3 length: 12 residues. CDR3 protein: CSSTGSNTEAFF. CDR3 DNA: TGCAGTTCGACAGGGTCGAACACTGAAGCTTTCTTT.

The chain combines TRBV11-2 with TRBJ2-7; a weak D match, TRBD1 (6 bases). The V gene lost 3 bases and the J gene lost 2 bases, with 11 bases spanning the gap. The CDR3 runs 14 residues. CDR1 SGHAT and CDR2 FQNNGV come from the germline V gene. For the CDR3, the DNA is TGTGCCAGCAGCTTCCAGGGGTGGCCCTACGAGCAGTACTTC. This encodes CASSFQGWPYEQYF.

This clone came up once. The chain couples TRBV9 to TRBJ2-1; 11 nucleotides agree with TRBD2. J was trimmed by 7 bases and V by 3 bases; bases with no gene match: 9. Per germline, CDR1 SGDLS and CDR2 YYNGEE. The CDR3 consists of 16 residues. CDR3 sequence reads: CASSELLAGATNEQFF. The CDR3 coding sequence is TGTGCCAGCAGCGAATTACTAGCGGGAGCTACGAATGAGCAGTTCTTC.

The chain carries TRBV7-9 and TRBJ2-7; D is perhaps TRBD1 (5 bases). V was trimmed by 5 bases and J by 4 bases, leaving 6 bases between them. The length of the CDR3 is 11 residues. Germline loops: CDR1 SEHNR, CDR2 FQNEAQ (reference sequence). For the CDR3, the DNA is TGTGCCAGCAGCCCAGGGTACGAGCAGTACTTC. This gives the protein CASSPGYEQYF.

The chain has TRBV19 and TRBJ1-5; TRBD1 might be the D (6 bases). The germline V gene has CDR1 LNHDA and CDR2 SQIVND (reference sequence). This CDR3 has 15 residues. The V and J ends lost 1 base and 2 bases respectively, with 9 bases between them. Here the CDR3 DNA reads TGTGCCAGTAGTATAGGCAGGGGTGGCAATCAGCCCCAGCATTTT. It encodes CASSIGRGGNQPQHF.

The V gene is TRBV2, the J gene TRBJ2-2; 10 bases align to TRBD1. The ends lost 5 bases at V and 5 bases at J; junction bases unmatched: 5. This CDR3 is built from 15 residues. Germline CDR1 is SNHLY and CDR2 is FYNNEI. DNA for the CDR3: TGTGCCAGCAGTTGGGACAGGGGAACTACCGGGGAGCTGTTTTTT. This gives the protein CASSWDRGTTGELFF.

This chain joins TRBV18 and TRBJ2-7; TRBD1 matches 8 bases. With 2 bases clipped from V and 5 bases from J, the junction kept 5 bases outside the gene matches. The CDR3 extends over 14 amino acids. Germline V gene lookup returns CDR1 KGHSH and CDR2 LQKENI. The CDR3 protein is CASSPRTGLDEQYF. The DNA for the CDR3 is TGTGCCAGCTCACCAAGGACAGGGTTAGACGAGCAGTACTTC.

This chain uses TRBV7-2 with TRBJ1-3; the D is unclear. The V gene's germline CDR1 is SGHTA and CDR2 FQGNSA. The CDR3 length is 14 residues. V lost 6 bases and J 3 bases, leaving 12 bases between the germline ends. The CDR3 DNA sequence: TGTGCCAGCAGTCGCCGCGGGGATGGAAACACCATATATTTT. Its translation: CASSRRGDGNTIYF.

The CDR3 spells CASRPTGAGNTIYF. CDR3 bases: TGTGCCAGCAGACCCACGGGGGCTGGAAACACCATATATTTT. The rearrangement joins TRBV7-9 to TRBJ1-3, with D tentatively TRBD1 (5 bases). Germline V gives CDR1 SEHNR, CDR2 FQNEAQ (reference sequence). Between the trimmed V and J ends, which lost 6 bases and 2 bases, there was a span of 11 bases. This CDR3 contains 14 residues.

The chain joins TRBV7-9 to TRBJ1-2; 12 nucleotides align to TRBD1. There are 15 residues in the CDR3. Germline trimming cut 5 bases from V and 6 bases from J; bases unmatched to any gene: 7. Germline assignment: CDR1 SEHNR and CDR2 FQNEAQ (reference sequence). The CDR3 here is CASSLGTGGADGYTF. The CDR3 DNA sequence: TGTGCCAGCAGCCTAGGGACAGGGGGCGCGGATGGCTACACCTTC.